This passage covers 15 T cell receptor beta chains from one sample sequenced in a study of T cell responses to AZD1222 COVID-19 vaccine. The protocol was immunoSEQ multiplex PCR, while the TCRdb copy is restricted to in-frame clones and leaves out a portion. The sample gives 95,000 to 150,000 clones, about 85% of which show up once; around 6.2% is in the top ten. Sequencing was performed on peripheral blood, taken on day 0 of AZD1222 vaccination. These receptors all come from an adult in good health.

The CDR3 nucleotides are TGTGCCAGCAGCCCGACGGAGGGAGAGACCCAGTACTTC. It yields the protein CASSPTEGETQYF. The rearrangement links TRBV11-1 to TRBJ2-5; D may be TRBD2 (6 bases). Germline assignment: CDR1 SGHAT and CDR2 FQDESV (reference sequence). Trimming shortened V by 5 bases and J by 4 bases, and 11 bases separated the two germline ends. This CDR3 is 13 amino acids long.

This clone was seen just once. The V call is TRBV3-1 (or the pseudogene TRBV3-2), the J call TRBJ2-5; D call uncertain. The CDR3 has 13 amino acids. Trimming removed 4 bases from V and 5 bases from J, with 11 bases in between. The germline CDR1 and CDR2 sequences are LGHDT and YNNKEL (reference sequence). The CDR3 spells CASSRLLGETQYF. The CDR3 DNA reads as TGTGCCAGCAGCCGACTCCTCGGGGAGACCCAGTACTTC.

This clone was counted a few times. The genes are TRBV7-2 and TRBJ1-5; D possibly corresponds to TRBD1 (5 bases). The CDR3 sequence is 15 residues long. V lost 3 bases, J lost 4 bases, and 13 bases lay in between. The germline gives CDR1 SGHTA, CDR2 FQGNSA. The CDR3 DNA reads as TGTGCCAGCAGCTTGAGTGGGGCTGGTAATCAGCCCCAGCATTTT. Protein sequence: CASSLSGAGNQPQHF.

V is TRBV6-2 or TRBV6-3 and J is TRBJ1-1; TRBD1 might be the D (5 bases). CDR1 and CDR2 from the germline V gene are MNHEY and SVGEGT. V dropped 5 bases and J dropped 4 bases, with 17 bases sitting between them. The CDR3 covers 15 residues. The CDR3 sequence: CASSPNSGAATEAFF. CDR3 DNA sequence: TGTGCCAGCAGTCCCAATAGCGGGGCAGCCACTGAAGCTTTCTTT.

This clone came up once. The rearrangement joins TRBV5-4 to TRBJ1-5, with D unresolved. The germline gives CDR1 SGHNT, CDR2 YYREEE (reference sequence). V was cut by 7 bases and J by 6 bases, with 17 bases left in between. This CDR3 has 14 amino acids. DNA of the CDR3: TGTGCCAGCTCCGAGGGCGGGGAGGTTCAGCCCCAGCATTTT. Protein: CASSEGGEVQPQHF.

V usage is TRBV10-3 and J usage is TRBJ2-6; tentatively, D is TRBD1 or TRBD2 (5 bases each). Trimming removed 5 bases from V and 7 bases from J, with 12 bases in between. The germline V gene encodes CDR1 ENHRY and CDR2 SYGVKD. The CDR3 has 14 amino acids. The CDR3, as DNA: TGTGCCATCAGTCGGGACCCCTTCGCCAACGTCCTGACTTTC. Translating gives CAISRDPFANVLTF.

V is TRBV28 and J is TRBJ1-2; possibly TRBD1 for D (5 bases). The CDR3 has 14 residues. V was shortened by 2 bases and J by 4 bases, with 11 bases between the two germline ends. The germline V gene has CDR1 MDHEN and CDR2 SYDVKM. CDR3: CASSLRQGAYGYTF. The DNA for the CDR3 is TGTGCCAGCAGTTTACGGCAGGGAGCCTATGGCTACACCTTC.

The chain recombines TRBV6-9 with TRBJ2-1, with TRBD2 matching 16 bases. Trimming cost V 7 bases and J 5 bases; bases outside gene matches: 11. This CDR3 has 18 residues. Germline loops: CDR1 MNHGY, CDR2 SVAAGI. CDR3 sequence: CASNPKGLAGGPNNEQFF. The CDR3 DNA follows: TGTGCCAGCAATCCAAAGGGACTAGCGGGGGGGCCAAACAATGAGCAGTTCTTC.

J is TRBJ2-7 and V is TRBV28, with a weak D call TRBD2 (7 bases). This CDR3 contains 15 residues. Per the germline V gene, CDR1 is MDHEN and CDR2 is SYDVKM. Trimming cost V 2 bases and J 3 bases, with 14 bases left between them. The CDR3 bases are TGTGCCAGCAGTTTAGGGGGGGCTTATGGCTACGAGCAGTACTTC. Amino acid sequence: CASSLGGAYGYEQYF.

The chain recombines TRBV28 with TRBJ1-1, with a weak D call TRBD1 (6 bases). V gave up 5 bases and J gave up 3 bases, with 7 bases separating them. Germline CDR1 reads MDHEN; CDR2 reads SYDVKM. This CDR3 contains 12 residues. The CDR3 protein is CASSQGYTEAFF. CDR3 nucleotides: TGTGCCAGCAGTCAGGGGTACACTGAAGCTTTCTTT.

This chain links TRBV7-8 with TRBJ2-7, with 8 nucleotides matching TRBD1. The V segment lost 1 base and the J segment 1 base; nucleotides outside the gene matches: 0. The CDR3 loop spans 14 amino acids. Germline CDR1 SGHVS, CDR2 FQNEAQ. The CDR3 spells CASSLGDRSYEQYF. The CDR3, as DNA: TGTGCCAGCAGCTTAGGGGACAGGTCCTACGAGCAGTACTTC.

The chain employs TRBV5-4 and TRBJ2-3; D may correspond to TRBD1 or TRBD2 (5 bases each). V was clipped by 3 bases and J by 2 bases, with 10 bases between them. Germline lookup yields CDR1 SGHNT and CDR2 YYREEE (reference sequence). The CDR3 totals 14 residues. CDR3 residues: CASSSGTHTDTQYF. For the CDR3, the DNA is TGTGCCAGCAGCTCCGGGACCCACACAGATACGCAGTATTTT. Combining the CDR3 with reference TRBV5-4 and TRBJ2-3 gives the whole variable domain ETGVTQSPTHLIKTRGQQVTLRCSSQSGHNTVSWYQQALGQGPQFIFQYYREEENGRGNFPPRFSGLQFPNYSSELNVNALELDDSALYLCASSSGTHTDTQYFGPGTRLTVL.

V is TRBV19 and J is TRBJ1-1; maybe TRBD1 (5 bases). Germline V lookup: CDR1 LNHDA, CDR2 SQIVND (reference sequence). This CDR3 is 15 amino acids long. V was trimmed by 4 bases and J by 6 bases, leaving 18 bases between them. The CDR3: CASSTIGGGKAEAFF. CDR3 sequence (DNA): TGTGCCAGTAGTACCATCGGGGGGGGTAAGGCTGAAGCTTTCTTT.

V gene TRBV5-1 combines with J gene TRBJ2-7, with 7 bases that match TRBD2. The CDR3 covers 16 residues. J lost 7 bases, V lost 1 base, and 14 bases had no gene match. Per the germline V gene, CDR1 is SGHRS and CDR2 is YFSETQ. In DNA, the CDR3 is TGCGCCAGCAGCTTGCAGCCCCGGGACTACCAGGGAGAGCAGTACTTC. This encodes CASSLQPRDYQGEQYF.

This rearrangement joins TRBV28 to TRBJ1-4, with a weak D call TRBD1 (5 bases). Trimming left V 7 bases short and J 4 bases short, with 13 bases between. The CDR3 totals 14 residues. From germline, CDR1 is MDHEN and CDR2 SYDVKM. The DNA for the CDR3 is TGTGCCAGCAACCCTCTTGGGGGTAATGAAAAACTGTTTTTT. Translating gives CASNPLGGNEKLFF.